The sequence of this TCR beta chain was determined in a study of cytomegalovirus exposure and HLA in healthy donors. The PCR made use of 60 Vbeta and 13 Jbeta primers. Data came from immunoSEQ multiplex PCR; TCRdb stores just in-frame clones and leaves some out. This table holds 150,000 or so clones, 60% to 85% found once. Germline V gene data show CDR1 as SQVTM and CDR2 as ANQGSEA. The CDR3 loop spans 12 amino acids. The junction had 7 bases not matched to a gene; V was cut back by 0 bases and J by 15 bases. V gene TRBV29-1 combines with J gene TRBJ2-1; 8 bases agree with TRBD2. Sequenced material: PBMCs. This TCR was recovered from a woman between 40 and 50 years old in good health and CMV-seronegative. The CDR3 region has the DNA TGCAGCGTTGAAGATATCGGACTAGCTCTGTTCTTC. This codes for CSVEDIGLALFF.